Each of the 18 T cell receptor beta chains below was sequenced from the same sample in a study of cytomegalovirus exposure and HLA in healthy donors. The PCR ran on 60 Vbeta and 13 Jbeta primers. TCRdb's copy holds only in-frame clones and misses some; the assay was immunoSEQ multiplex PCR. The data show 150,000 to 200,000 clones, with over 75% seen just once and around 2.3% held by the top ten. Sequencing was done on a sample of PBMCs. Every receptor here comes from a male donor in good health and CMV-seronegative.

The gene calls are TRBV10-3 and TRBJ1-5; 7 bases are a match to TRBD1. The trim removed 3 bases at V and 2 bases at J, leaving 7 bases unmatched. CDR1 is ENHRY, CDR2 SYGVKD, per germline. The CDR3 totals 16 residues. The chain's CDR3 is CAISDQGGSGNQPQHF. DNA of the CDR3: TGTGCCATCAGTGATCAGGGGGGTTCGGGCAATCAGCCCCAGCATTTT.

The V gene is TRBV6-5, the J gene TRBJ2-7; 9 nucleotides agree with TRBD2. With 5 bases clipped from V and 0 bases from J, the junction kept 2 bases outside the gene matches. In germline, CDR1 is MNHEY, CDR2 SVGAGI. The CDR3 loop spans 14 amino acids. CDR3 region: CASSETSGSYEQYF. The CDR3 DNA reads as TGTGCCAGCAGTGAGACTAGCGGCTCCTACGAGCAGTACTTC.

This clone has only a few counts. The genes are TRBV11-2 and TRBJ2-3; tentative D call: TRBD2 (6 bases). Per the germline V gene, CDR1 is SGHAT and CDR2 is FQNNGV. The CDR3 spans 18 residues. V was shortened by 1 base and J by 0 bases, with 17 bases between the two germline ends. Written as DNA, the CDR3 is TGTGCCAGCAGCTTAGGGGCCTGGGGGGAACGTAGCACAGATACGCAGTATTTT. Protein: CASSLGAWGERSTDTQYF.

The count of this clone is one. The rearrangement joins TRBV7-9 to TRBJ1-5; D possibly corresponds to TRBD1 (6 bases). The V and J ends lost 3 bases and 3 bases respectively, with 12 bases between them. This CDR3 has 15 amino acids. Germline values: CDR1 SEHNR, CDR2 FQNEAQ (reference sequence). CDR3 region: CASSLGAGVNQPQHF. The CDR3 DNA reads TGTGCCAGCAGCTTGGGGGCAGGGGTCAATCAGCCCCAGCATTTT.

CDR3 DNA sequence: TGTGCCAGCGGCGAGCAGTTCTTC. Translation gives CASGEQFF. The chain is built from TRBV2 and TRBJ2-1; D is undetermined. Germline V gene data show CDR1 as SNHLY and CDR2 as FYNNEI. The CDR3 sequence is 8 residues long. Trimming cost V 8 bases and J 10 bases, with 3 bases left between them.

The genes are TRBV4-1 and TRBJ2-5; TRBD2 agrees at 7 bases. Germline V lookup: CDR1 MGHRA, CDR2 YSYEKL. The CDR3 sequence is 14 residues long. V lost 4 bases and J lost 4; bases outside the gene matches: 6. CDR3 bases: TGCGCCAGCAGCCCACCGGGCGGGGGAGAGACCCAGTACTTC. Translated: CASSPPGGGETQYF.

The chain recombines TRBV5-4 with TRBJ1-1; TRBD1 is a possible D gene (5 bases). Trimming took 3 bases from V and 3 from J, leaving 9 bases between them. Germline-derived CDR1 and CDR2 are SGHNT and YYREEE (reference sequence). The CDR3 has 13 amino acids. As DNA, the CDR3 is TGTGCCAGCAGCTCGTGGGGGGACACTGAAGCTTTCTTT. Amino acids: CASSSWGDTEAFF. Variable domain in full (rest from reference TRBV5-4 and TRBJ1-1): ETGVTQSPTHLIKTRGQQVTLRCSSQSGHNTVSWYQQALGQGPQFIFQYYREEENGRGNFPPRFSGLQFPNYSSELNVNALELDDSALYLCASSSWGDTEAFFGQGTRLTVV.

The rearrangement joins TRBV13 to TRBJ2-1, with 7 bases lining up with TRBD2. V shed 2 bases and J 0 bases; nucleotides not matched to a gene: 7. CDR1 is PRHDT and CDR2 is FYEKMQ in the germline V gene (reference sequence). The CDR3 consists of 17 residues. The CDR3: CASSLPPAGISYNEQFF. The CDR3, as DNA: TGTGCCAGCAGCTTACCCCCAGCGGGGATCTCCTACAATGAGCAGTTCTTC.

The V gene is TRBV30, the J gene TRBJ1-6; 7 bases align to TRBD1. The CDR3 covers 14 residues. Trimming at V came to 3 bases and at J to 7 bases, leaving 6 bases not matched to a gene. Germline CDR1 GTSNPN, CDR2 SVGIG (reference sequence). In DNA, the CDR3 is TGTGCCTGGAGACGGGACAGCCGAAATTCACCCCTCCACTTT. This translates into CAWRRDSRNSPLHF.

V gene TRBV11-1 combines with J gene TRBJ1-2, with D hard to call. Trimming pared 8 bases from V and 4 bases from J, leaving 14 bases between. From germline, CDR1 is SGHAT and CDR2 FQDESV (reference sequence). This CDR3 contains 13 residues. CDR3 residues: CASAVREFYGYTF. The CDR3, as DNA: TGTGCCAGCGCAGTAAGGGAGTTCTATGGCTACACCTTC.

This clone has only one observation. The gene calls are TRBV7-6 and TRBJ1-2; TRBD1 aligns across 8 bases. The CDR3 spans 15 residues. Unmatched junction bases numbered 4, after V lost 2 bases and J lost 2 bases. The germline gives CDR1 SGHVS, CDR2 FNYEAQ. In nucleotides, the CDR3 is TGTGCCAGCAGCTTAAACAGGGACAGGAACTATGGCTACACCTTC. Protein sequence: CASSLNRDRNYGYTF.

The chain uses TRBV11-2 and TRBJ2-3, with 7 bases that match TRBD1. The CDR3 extends over 18 amino acids. V lost 2 bases to trimming and J lost 4 bases; unmatched junction nucleotides: 15. From germline, CDR1 is SGHAT and CDR2 FQNNGV. Written as DNA, the CDR3 is TGTGCCAGCAGCTTACGACTGACAGGGCGTTTTGGGGCAGATACGCAGTATTTT. It yields the protein CASSLRLTGRFGADTQYF.

This chain connects TRBV5-1 to TRBJ2-7, with TRBD1 as a possible D gene (6 bases). Trimming shortened V by 5 bases and J by 0 bases, and 15 bases separated the two germline ends. The CDR3 is 15 residues long. The germline V gene has CDR1 SGHRS and CDR2 YFSETQ. This CDR3 reads CASRFSGQFSYEQYF. CDR3 nucleotide sequence: TGCGCCAGCAGGTTCTCAGGACAGTTCTCCTACGAGCAGTACTTC.

This sequence joins TRBV7-8 and TRBJ2-7; 8 bases map to TRBD1. V lost 5 bases, J lost 4 bases, and 7 bases stayed unmatched. From germline, CDR1 is SGHVS and CDR2 FQNEAQ. This CDR3 region has 14 residues. The CDR3 spells CASSPPQGAYEQYF. Written as DNA, the CDR3 is TGTGCCAGCAGCCCCCCTCAGGGGGCATACGAGCAGTACTTC.

V is TRBV6-6 and J is TRBJ2-1; TRBD1 agrees at 8 bases. J was trimmed by 4 bases and V by 6 bases; bases with no gene match: 11. The CDR3 totals 16 residues. Germline CDR1 and CDR2: MNHNY and SVGAGI (reference sequence). CDR3 coding DNA: TGTGCCAGCAGCTCCCGTAGGGGACAGGCGTACAATGAGCAGTTCTTC. Its protein is CASSSRRGQAYNEQFF.

The chain combines TRBV2 with TRBJ2-1; 7 bases fit TRBD1. Germline loops: CDR1 SNHLY, CDR2 FYNNEI. V was clipped by 6 bases and J by 3 bases; unmatched bases: 8. The CDR3 spans 15 residues. CDR3 sequence reads: CASSEQGMGYNEQFF. CDR3 nucleotide sequence: TGTGCCAGCAGCGAACAGGGGATGGGCTACAATGAGCAGTTCTTC.

The count of this clone is one. The junction differs from germline at one of its ends, possibly a read error. The rearrangement uses TRBV28 and TRBJ1-3, with D tentatively TRBD1 (6 bases). CDR1 and CDR2 from the germline V gene are MDHEN and SYDVKM. This CDR3 region has 15 residues. The DNA for the CDR3 is TGTGCCAGCAGTTCCGCCGACAGGACTGGAAGCACCATATATTTT. Translating it yields CASSSADRTGSTIYF.

The sample holds a few counts of this clone. The chain couples TRBV5-4 to TRBJ1-1, with D possibly TRBD1 on 6 matching bases. CDR3 size: 13 residues. Trimming took off 4 bases at V and 7 bases at J, with 14 bases between the two ends. Per germline, CDR1 SGHNT and CDR2 YYREEE (reference sequence). The CDR3, as DNA: TGTGCCAGCAGCCTTACTTTGACAGGTGAAGCTTTCTTT. Translating gives CASSLTLTGEAFF.